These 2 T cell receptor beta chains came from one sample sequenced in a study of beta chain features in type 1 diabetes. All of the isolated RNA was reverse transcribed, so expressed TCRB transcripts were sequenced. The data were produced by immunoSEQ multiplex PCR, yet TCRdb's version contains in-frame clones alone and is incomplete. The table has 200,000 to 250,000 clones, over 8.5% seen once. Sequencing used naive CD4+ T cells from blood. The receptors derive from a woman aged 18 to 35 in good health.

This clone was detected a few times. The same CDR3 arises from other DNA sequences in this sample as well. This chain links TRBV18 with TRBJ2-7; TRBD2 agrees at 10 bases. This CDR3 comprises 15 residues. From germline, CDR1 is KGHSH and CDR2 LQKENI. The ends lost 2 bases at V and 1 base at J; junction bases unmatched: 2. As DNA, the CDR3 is TGTGCCAGCTCACCAAGGACTAGCGGATCCTACGAGCAGTACTTC. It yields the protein CASSPRTSGSYEQYF. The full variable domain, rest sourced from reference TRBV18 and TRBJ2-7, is NAGVMQNPRHLVRRRGQEARLRCSPMKGHSHVYWYRQLPEEGLKFMVYLQKENIIDESGMPKERFSAEFPKEGPSILRIQQVVRGDSAAYFCASSPRTSGSYEQYFGPGTRLTVT.

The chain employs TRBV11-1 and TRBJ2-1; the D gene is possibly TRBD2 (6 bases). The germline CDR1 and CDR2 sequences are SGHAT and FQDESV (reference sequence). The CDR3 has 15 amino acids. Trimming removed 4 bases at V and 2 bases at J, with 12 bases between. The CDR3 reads CASSSDRGTYNEQFF. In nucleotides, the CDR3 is TGTGCCAGCAGCTCCGATCGCGGGACCTACAATGAGCAGTTCTTC.